Detailed here is one T cell receptor beta chain. The sample is drawn from a study of regulatory T cells in long-lasting Graves disease. Time point described: newly diagnosed GD, antithyroid drugs for less than 3 months. From PBMCs, RNA was extracted and then used to make the TCR library. CDR3 size: 13 residues. V shed 8 bases and J shed 9 bases, with 19 bases lying between them. Germline CDR1 reads MDHEN; CDR2 reads SYDVKM. With iRepertoire HTBI primers and Arm-PCR of CDR3 regions, TCR beta libraries were built. TCRdb analysed the multiplex PCR reads with MiXCR anew, one entry per CDR3 protein. The sample has about 330,000 distinct CDR3 sequences, 15% to 20% seen once; the top ten hold 20%. This sample also appeared in a second study, on T cells in Graves' hyperthyroidism and ophthalmopathy.

This receptor was taken from a woman aged 18-29 years with Graves disease. Sample: peripheral blood mononuclear cells (PBMCs), taken at new diagnosis, from a patient treated with antithyroid drugs. The genes are TRBV28 and TRBJ2-5; D could derive from TRBD1 or TRBD2 (7 bases each). Written as DNA, the CDR3 is TGTGCCAGCCAAACAAAGACAGGGAGGGCCCAGTACTTC. Translating it yields CASQTKTGRAQYF.